The 19 T cell receptor beta chains presented below share a single source sample, sequenced in a study of tumor and adjacent non-tumor tissue in lung cancer. The library came from three nested PCR rounds adapted from ARM-PCR protocols. Using its own MiXCR run on the multiplex PCR reads, TCRdb lists one record per CDR3 protein. This sample carries 90,000 to 100,000 distinct CDR3 sequences, around three quarters of them seen once, and the ten largest clones take roughly 29%. RNA was extracted from bulk tissue without any cell sorting. This non-tumor lung sample came from over 3 cm beyond the tumor edge. The source material was distant non-tumor lung tissue. The receptor set was obtained from a man aged 55 to 70 with small cell lung cancer.

Points on this clonotype: The CDR3 end shows no conserved phenylalanine or tryptophan, and so a read error is likely. The CDR3: CARSFTGADNEQFY. In DNA form, the CDR3 reads TGTGCCAGGAGCTTTACGGGAGCCGACAATGAGCAGTTCTAC. The gene calls are TRBV11-3 and TRBJ2-1, with D possibly TRBD2 on 6 matching bases. Germline assignment: CDR1 SGHNT and CDR2 YENEEA. The CDR3 sequence is 14 residues long.

Remarks on this clonotype: Given the absence of the conserved phenylalanine or tryptophan at the CDR3 end, a read error is likely. V gene TRBV6-5 combines with J gene TRBJ1-1; maybe TRBD1 (5 bases). Per the germline V gene, CDR1 is MNHEY and CDR2 is SVGAGI. The CDR3 contains 14 residues. V lost 6 bases and J 3 bases, leaving 14 bases between the germline ends. The CDR3 DNA sequence: TGTGCCAGCAGACAATCCATCAGGGACACTGAAGCTTTCCTT. This gives the protein CASRQSIRDTEAFL.

Comments on this clonotype: The conserved final phenylalanine or tryptophan is absent from the CDR3, which likely points to a read error. V and J are TRBV6-6 and TRBJ2-7; D not resolved. Looked up from germline, CDR1 is MNHNY and CDR2 is SVGAGI (reference sequence). Trimming removed 6 bases from V and 7 bases from J, with 13 bases in between. This CDR3 has 12 residues. Written as DNA, the CDR3 is TGTGCCAGCAGCTACACAGTTAGTGAGCAGTACTTA. Translating it yields CASSYTVSEQYL.

This clonotype was recorded many times. V usage is TRBV20-1 and J usage is TRBJ2-1; no clear D gene. Trimming took 3 bases from V and 0 from J, leaving 9 bases between them. The germline CDR1 and CDR2 sequences are DFQATT and SNEGSKA (reference sequence). The CDR3 spans 14 residues. CDR3 sequence (DNA): TGCAGTGCTAGGAGGCAGAGCTCCTACAATGAGCAGTTCTTC. This codes for CSARRQSSYNEQFF.

A single count supports this clonotype. Germline is not matched at one junction end, which may reflect a read error. V is TRBV6-5 and J is TRBJ2-1; 11 bases align to TRBD2. This CDR3 has 17 residues. The germline gives CDR1 MNHEY, CDR2 SVGAGI. CDR3 DNA sequence: TGTGCCAGCAGTTACTCAATCTGGGGACTAGCGGACAATGAGCACTCCTTC. Translation gives CASSYSIWGLADNEHSF.

On this clonotype itself: The junction does not match germline at one end; this may be a read error. The rearrangement links TRBV12-5 to TRBJ2-7; perhaps TRBD2 as D (5 bases). The CDR3 runs 12 residues. In germline, CDR1 is LGHNT, CDR2 FRNRAP. The CDR3 is CANGLHRGEQYF. The DNA for the CDR3 is TGTGCTAATGGTCTCCATCGGGGCGAGCAGTACTTC.

As for this clonotype: This CDR3 is missing its conserved last phenylalanine or tryptophan, likely due to a read error. V gene TRBV11-2 combines with J gene TRBJ2-1; D perhaps matches TRBD1 (5 bases). The V and J ends lost 8 bases and 3 bases respectively, with 14 bases between them. CDR1 is SGHAT, CDR2 FQNNGV, per germline. The CDR3 runs to 14 residues. DNA for the CDR3: TGTGCCAGCCAGACGCGTCAGGGCTACAATGAGCAGTTCTTA. Protein: CASQTRQGYNEQFL.

For this clonotype: The junction shows a germline mismatch at one end, possibly a read error. The chain is built from TRBV4-1 and TRBJ2-3; the D gene is possibly TRBD2 (5 bases). The CDR3 sequence is 17 residues long. Germline loops: CDR1 MGHRA, CDR2 YSYEKL. CDR3 region: CASGQEKIVRGTDTQYF. DNA for the CDR3: TGCGCCAGCGGCCAAGAAAAGATCGTCCGGGGTACAGATACGCAGTATTTT.

The chain joins TRBV7-8 to TRBJ2-2; tentative D call: TRBD1 (6 bases). The germline CDR1 and CDR2 sequences are SGHVS and FQNEAQ. V was clipped by 1 base and J by 4 bases, with 19 bases between them. CDR3 size: 18 residues. The CDR3 sequence: CASSLVFLDSKPTGELFF. The CDR3 nucleotides are TGTGCCAGCAGCTTAGTGTTCCTGGACAGCAAACCCACCGGGGAGCTGTTTTTT.

As regards this clonotype: An end of the junction does not agree with germline; a read error may underlie this. The rearrangement links TRBV11-2 to TRBJ2-4, with D tentatively TRBD1 (6 bases). The germline V gene has CDR1 SGHAT and CDR2 FQNNGV. This CDR3 region has 18 residues. The CDR3 sequence: CASSLGMGQGVAKNIEYF. The CDR3 DNA reads TGTGCCAGCAGCTTGGGGATGGGACAAGGTGTAGCCAAAAACATTGAGTACTTC.

This clonotype was seen a handful of times. Compared with germline, one end of the junction differs, possibly owing to a read error. The chain links TRBV6-1 to TRBJ2-7; possible D gene TRBD2, 6 bases. The CDR3 consists of 16 residues. Germline V lookup: CDR1 MNHNS, CDR2 SASEGT. CDR3 region: CVSSEIGTAFSYEQYF. Written as DNA, the CDR3 is TGTGTCAGCAGTGAGATCGGGACTGCCTTCTCCTACGAGCAGTACTTC.

As to this clonotype: A read error may explain this, as a much larger clone is one base away. This chain uses TRBV7-9 with TRBJ2-7; D is possibly TRBD1 or TRBD2 (6 bases each). The V gene lost 5 bases and the J gene lost 7 bases, with 27 bases spanning the gap. The CDR3 loop spans 17 amino acids. The V gene's germline CDR1 is SEHNR and CDR2 FQNEAQ (reference sequence). CDR3 region: CASSPMSLASGRGEQYF. The DNA for the CDR3 is TGTGCCAGCAGCCCAATGAGTCTAGCGTCAGGAAGGGGGGAGCAGTACTTC.

The chain couples TRBV20-1 to TRBJ2-1, with no clear D. This CDR3 comprises 13 residues. Germline assignment: CDR1 DFQATT and CDR2 SNEGSKA (reference sequence). Trimming removed 6 bases from V and 15 bases from J, with 24 bases in between. CDR3 coding DNA: TGCAGTGCCGACCCTAATCAGTCTATGTCACCGTTCTTC. Its protein is CSADPNQSMSPFF.

With regard to this clonotype: This may stem from a read error, because a much larger clone lies one nucleotide away. This chain joins TRBV28 and TRBJ2-7; D might be TRBD1 (5 bases). Germline CDR1 is MDHEN and CDR2 is SYDVKM. This CDR3 is 13 amino acids long. V was pared by 5 bases and J by 5 bases, with 13 bases between. The DNA for the CDR3 is TGTGCCAGCAGTAGAACCAGGGAAAACGAGCAGTACGTC. It yields the protein CASSRTRENEQYV.

CDR3 sequence reads: CASSYFVGELFF. DNA for the CDR3: TGTGCCAGCAGTTATTTTGTCGGGGAGCTGTTTTTT. The chain joins TRBV12-3 or TRBV12-4 to TRBJ2-2; D ambiguous. V lost 4 bases and J 7 bases, leaving 7 bases between the germline ends. The CDR3 runs to 12 residues.

J is TRBJ2-2 and V is TRBV6-2 or TRBV6-3; possibly TRBD1 for D (5 bases). The germline gives CDR1 MNHEY, CDR2 SVGEGT. The CDR3 runs 14 residues. The V and J ends lost 6 bases and 9 bases respectively, with 17 bases between them. CDR3 in amino acids: CASRLSRVTRELFF. The CDR3 DNA follows: TGTGCCAGCAGGCTCAGCAGGGTTACCAGGGAGCTGTTTTTT.

The chain uses TRBV29-1 and TRBJ2-3; 15 positions match TRBD2. The germline CDR1 and CDR2 sequences are SQVTM and ANQGSEA. The J segment lost 4 bases and the V segment lost 7 bases, leaving 9 bases of the junction unmatched. The CDR3 loop spans 16 amino acids. CDR3 residues: CSAEGLAGGIADTQYF. CDR3 nucleotide sequence: TGCAGCGCCGAGGGACTAGCGGGAGGTATCGCAGATACGCAGTATTTT.

In this sample, this clonotype turned up once. It is likely a read error, because the conserved phenylalanine at the end of the CDR3 is missing. This chain uses TRBV6-5 with TRBJ2-1; 9 bases align to TRBD2. Per the germline V gene, CDR1 is MNHEY and CDR2 is SVGAGI. The CDR3 sequence is 17 residues long. Unmatched junction bases numbered 10, after V lost 0 bases and J lost 7 bases. This chain's CDR3 is CASSYSITSGPLNEQFI. DNA for the CDR3: TGTGCCAGCAGTTACTCGATCACTAGCGGGCCCCTAAATGAGCAGTTCATC.

The chain employs TRBV4-2 and TRBJ2-5; D is possibly TRBD2 (5 bases). This CDR3 has 14 residues. Looked up from germline, CDR1 is LGHNA and CDR2 is YNFKEQ. Between the trimmed V and J ends, which lost 3 bases and 13 bases, there was a span of 21 bases. CDR3 residues: CASSQGRRQEILYF. CDR3 in DNA: TGTGCCAGCAGCCAGGGGAGAAGGCAAGAGATCCTGTACTTC.